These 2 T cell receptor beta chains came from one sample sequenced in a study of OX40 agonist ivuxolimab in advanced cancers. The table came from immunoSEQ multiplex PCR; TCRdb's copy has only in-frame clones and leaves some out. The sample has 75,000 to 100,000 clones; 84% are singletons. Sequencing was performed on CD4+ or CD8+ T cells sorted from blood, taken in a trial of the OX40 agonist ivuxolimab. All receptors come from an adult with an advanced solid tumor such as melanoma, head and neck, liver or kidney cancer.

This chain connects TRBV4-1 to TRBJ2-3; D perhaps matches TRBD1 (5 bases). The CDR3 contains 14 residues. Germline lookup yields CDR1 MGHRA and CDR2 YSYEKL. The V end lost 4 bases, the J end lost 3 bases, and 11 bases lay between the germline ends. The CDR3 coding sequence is TGCGCCAGCAGCCCGACAGTAAATACAGATACGCAGTATTTT. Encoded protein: CASSPTVNTDTQYF.

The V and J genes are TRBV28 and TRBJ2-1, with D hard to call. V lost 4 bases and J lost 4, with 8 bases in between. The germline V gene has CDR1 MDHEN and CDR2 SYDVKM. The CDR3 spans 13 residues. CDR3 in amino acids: CASSWTAYNEQFF. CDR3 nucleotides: TGTGCCAGCAGTTGGACGGCTTACAATGAGCAGTTCTTC.